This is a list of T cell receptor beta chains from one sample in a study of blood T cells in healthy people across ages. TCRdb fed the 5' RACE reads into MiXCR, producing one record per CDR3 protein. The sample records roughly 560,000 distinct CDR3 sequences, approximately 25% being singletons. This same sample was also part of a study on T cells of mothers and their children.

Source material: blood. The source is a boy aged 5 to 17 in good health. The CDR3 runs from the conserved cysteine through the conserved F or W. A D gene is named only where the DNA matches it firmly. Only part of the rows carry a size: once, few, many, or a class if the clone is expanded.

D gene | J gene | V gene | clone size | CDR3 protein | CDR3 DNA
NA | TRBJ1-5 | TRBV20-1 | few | CSARETTRGQPQHF | TGCAGTGCTAGAGAAACAACTCGGGGTCAGCCCCAGCATTTT
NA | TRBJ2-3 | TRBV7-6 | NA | CASSFGPGPDTQYF | NA
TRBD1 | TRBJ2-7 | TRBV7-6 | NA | CASSPAAQGSYEQYF | TGTGCCAGCAGCCCAGCGGCACAGGGGTCCTACGAGCAGTACTTC
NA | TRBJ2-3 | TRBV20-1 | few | CSARDLRGLDTQYF | TGCAGTGCTAGAGATCTCCGGGGCCTCGATACGCAGTATTTT
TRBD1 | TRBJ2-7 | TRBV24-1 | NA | CATSGGGGQGKKQYF | TGTGCCACCAGTGGAGGCGGCGGACAGGGTAAAAAGCAGTACTTC
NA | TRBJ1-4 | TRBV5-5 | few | CASSRGLNEKLFF | TGTGCCAGCAGCCGGGGCCTTAATGAAAAACTGTTTTTT
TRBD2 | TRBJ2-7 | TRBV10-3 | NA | CAISESRAGGPYEQYF | TGTGCCATCAGTGAGTCGAGAGCGGGAGGGCCCTACGAGCAGTACTTC
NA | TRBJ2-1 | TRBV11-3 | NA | CASSEGGEQFF | TGTGCCAGCAGCGAGGGAGGTGAGCAGTTCTTC
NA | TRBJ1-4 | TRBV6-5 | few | CASSYSTGGDPLHF | TGTGCCAGCAGTTACTCGACGGGGGGGGACCCGCTTCACTTT
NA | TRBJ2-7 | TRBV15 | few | CATSRDLMDLGPYEQYF | TGTGCCACCAGCAGAGATCTGATGGACCTCGGTCCCTACGAGCAGTACTTC
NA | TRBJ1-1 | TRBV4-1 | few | CASSQEIPMNTEAFF | TGCGCCAGCAGCCAAGAAATCCCCATGAACACTGAAGCTTTCTTT
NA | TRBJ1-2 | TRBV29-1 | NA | CSVADVYGYTF | TGCAGCGTCGCTGACGTTTACGGCTACACCTTC
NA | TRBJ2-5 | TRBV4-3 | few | CASSQDFLQETQYF | TGCGCCAGCAGCCAAGACTTCCTCCAAGAGACCCAGTACTTC
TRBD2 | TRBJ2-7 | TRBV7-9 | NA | CVSSLAGGSSYEQYF | TGTGTCAGCAGCTTAGCGGGAGGGTCCTCCTACGAGCAGTACTTC
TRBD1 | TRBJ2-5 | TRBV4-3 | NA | CASSPGTGVVETQYF | TGCGCCAGCAGTCCCGGGACAGGGGTTGTGGAGACCCAGTACTTC
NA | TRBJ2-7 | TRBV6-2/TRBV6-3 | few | CASRGGDYEQYF | TGTGCCAGCAGAGGCGGGGACTACGAGCAGTACTTC
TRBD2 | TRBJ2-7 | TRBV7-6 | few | CASSREDYLNGEQYF | TGTGCCAGCAGTCGGGAGGACTATCTTAACGGCGAGCAGTACTTC
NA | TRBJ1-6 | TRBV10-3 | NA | CAIKQPNSPLHF | TGTGCCATCAAACAGCCTAATTCACCCCTCCACTTT
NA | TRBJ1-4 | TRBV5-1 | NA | CASSLTGHRGKLFF | TGCGCCAGCAGCCTTACAGGGCACCGGGGAAAACTGTTTTTT
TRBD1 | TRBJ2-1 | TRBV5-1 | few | CASSLTGGVNEQFF | TGCGCCAGCAGCTTGACAGGGGGAGTGAATGAGCAGTTCTTC
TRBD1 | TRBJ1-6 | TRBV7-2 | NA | CASSWDRGNSPLHF | TGTGCCAGCAGCTGGGACAGGGGGAATTCACCCCTCCACTTT
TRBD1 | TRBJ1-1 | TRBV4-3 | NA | CASSQLQGFTEAFF | TGCGCCAGCAGCCAACTACAGGGGTTCACTGAAGCTTTCTTT
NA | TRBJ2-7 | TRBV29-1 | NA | CSVVDRISYEQYF | TGCAGCGTCGTAGACAGGATTTCCTACGAGCAGTACTTC
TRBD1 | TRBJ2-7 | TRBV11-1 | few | CASSIGQGPYYEQYF | TGTGCCAGCAGCATCGGACAGGGGCCTTACTACGAGCAGTACTTC
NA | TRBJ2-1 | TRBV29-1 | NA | CSATGAHNEQFF | TGCAGCGCCACGGGGGCCCACAATGAGCAGTTCTTC
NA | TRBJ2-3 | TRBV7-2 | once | CASSLEGPPDTQYF | TGTGCCAGCAGCTTAGAGGGCCCTCCAGATACGCAGTATTTT
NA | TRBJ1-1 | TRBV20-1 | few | CSARDLRTANTEAFF | TGCAGTGCTAGAGATTTAAGGACAGCGAACACTGAAGCTTTCTTT
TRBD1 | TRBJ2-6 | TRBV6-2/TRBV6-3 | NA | CAVRTGDNPGANVLTF | TGTGCCGTCCGGACAGGGGATAATCCTGGGGCCAACGTCCTGACTTTC
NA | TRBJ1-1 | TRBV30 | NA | CAWSEGSPEAFF | TGTGCCTGGAGCGAAGGGTCTCCAGAAGCTTTCTTT
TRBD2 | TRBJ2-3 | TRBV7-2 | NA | CASSPHGRRGLTSTDTQYF | TGTGCCAGCAGCCCTCACGGACGGCGGGGGTTAACTAGCACAGATACGCAGTATTTT
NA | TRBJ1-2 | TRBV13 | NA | CASSPGPSYGYTF | TGTGCCAGCAGCCCGGGGCCCTCCTATGGCTACACCTTC
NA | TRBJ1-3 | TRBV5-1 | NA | CASSLSETGNTIYF | TGCGCCAGCAGCTTATCAGAAACTGGAAACACCATATATTTT
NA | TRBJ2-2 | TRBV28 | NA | CASSLSGLMNTGELFF | TGTGCCAGCAGTTTATCGGGACTCATGAACACCGGGGAGCTGTTTTTT
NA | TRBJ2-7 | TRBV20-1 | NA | CSAYRAQISYEQYF | TGCAGTGCTTACAGAGCCCAGATCTCCTACGAGCAGTACTTC
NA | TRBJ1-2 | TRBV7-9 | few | CASSLVQGTYRYGYTF | TGTGCCAGCAGCTTAGTACAAGGGACCTACCGCTATGGCTACACCTTC
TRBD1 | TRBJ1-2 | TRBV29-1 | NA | CSVGGGQGAPRFF | TGCAGCGTTGGGGGGGGACAGGGGGCACCGCGGTTCTTC
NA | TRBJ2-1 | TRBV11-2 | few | CASSLDSFAGLDYYNEQFF | TGTGCCAGCAGCTTAGATAGTTTCGCGGGACTGGACTACTACAATGAGCAGTTCTTC
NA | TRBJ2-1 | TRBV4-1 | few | CASSQLGGNEQFF | TGCGCCAGCAGCCAATTGGGGGGTAATGAGCAGTTCTTC
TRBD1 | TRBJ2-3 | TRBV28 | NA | CASSLADRNTDTQYF | TGTGCCAGCAGTTTAGCGGACAGGAACACAGATACGCAGTATTTT
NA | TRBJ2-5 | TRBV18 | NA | CASSPPTAARETQYF | TGTGCCAGCTCACCACCGACGGCGGCCCGAGAGACCCAGTACTTC
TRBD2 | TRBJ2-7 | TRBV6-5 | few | CASSYPGTSGITYEQYF | TGTGCCAGCAGTTACCCGGGGACTAGCGGGATCACCTACGAGCAGTACTTC
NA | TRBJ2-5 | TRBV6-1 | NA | CAATQYFGPGETQYF | NA